These 27 T cell receptor beta chains came from one sample sequenced in a study of regulatory T cells in long-lasting Graves disease. The time point was: newly diagnosed GD, antithyroid drugs for less than 3 months. There was RNA extracted from PBMCs, and the TCR library was made from it. Building the TCR beta libraries relied on iRepertoire HTBI primers, and CDR3 regions underwent Arm-PCR. MiXCR, applied by TCRdb to the multiplex PCR reads, yields one record per CDR3 protein. The sample lists roughly 380,000 distinct CDR3 sequences; roughly a sixth were seen once. The sequenced sample was peripheral blood mononuclear cells (PBMCs), obtained at new diagnosis, from a patient treated with antithyroid drugs. These receptors all stem from a female donor with Graves disease.

This clonotype came up many times. The chain recombines TRBV7-9 with TRBJ2-1, with 15 bases lining up with TRBD2. Trimming took 4 bases from V and 8 from J; bases not matched to a gene: 12. Germline V gene sequence: CDR1 SEHNR, CDR2 FQNEAQ (reference sequence). CDR3 size: 18 residues. The CDR3 reads CASSSDGLAGGRAHEQFF. The CDR3 bases are TGTGCCAGCAGCTCGGACGGACTAGCGGGAGGGCGGGCGCATGAGCAGTTCTTC.

This clonotype was seen repeatedly, ten times or more. The chain combines TRBV7-2 with TRBJ2-7; possibly TRBD2 for D (6 bases). Trimming removed 5 bases at V and 3 bases at J, with 17 bases between. This CDR3 contains 15 residues. Germline assignment: CDR1 SGHTA and CDR2 FQGNSA. CDR3 protein: CASSPPSGPFYEQYF. The CDR3 region has the DNA TGTGCCAGCAGCCCGCCCAGCGGGCCGTTCTACGAGCAGTACTTC.

This clonotype was counted a few times. The gene calls are TRBV19 and TRBJ2-7; D unresolved. The V and J ends lost 8 bases and 1 base respectively, with 21 bases between them. The length of the CDR3 is 16 residues. Germline V gene sequence: CDR1 LNHDA, CDR2 SQIVND (reference sequence). The CDR3 protein is CASSPAGAGPSYEQYF. The CDR3 bases are TGTGCCAGTTCACCCGCAGGTGCAGGCCCATCCTACGAGCAGTACTTC.

This clonotype was counted many times. The rearrangement links TRBV28 to TRBJ2-1; TRBD2 matches at 14 bases. CDR1 is MDHEN and CDR2 is SYDVKM in the germline V gene. V gave up 4 bases and J gave up 4 bases; unmatched junction bases: 6. The CDR3 is 17 amino acids. The DNA of the CDR3 is TGTGCCAGCAGTTCAGCCCGACTAGCGGGAGGGTACAATGAGCAGTTCTTC. Residues: CASSSARLAGGYNEQFF.

This clonotype was detected ten times or more. V is TRBV12-5 and J is TRBJ1-1; D is uncertain. This CDR3 spans 12 amino acids. Germline V lookup: CDR1 LGHNT, CDR2 FRNRAP. Deletions cut 3 bases from V and 11 bases from J, with 13 bases between. The CDR3 DNA is TGTGCTAGTGGTTTAGGGCATTTTAATGCTTTCTTT. Its protein product is CASGLGHFNAFF.

This clonotype came up many times. The CDR3 coding sequence is TGTGCCAGCAGCCCTAGGGGGAGCGGGGGGCTGACAGATACGCAGTATTTT. Residues: CASSPRGSGGLTDTQYF. The J gene is TRBJ2-3, the V gene TRBV3-1; the match to TRBD2 covers 9 bases. CDR3 length: 17 residues. J gave up 3 bases and V 4 bases, and 11 bases lay outside the gene matches. The germline gives CDR1 LGHDT, CDR2 YNNKEL (reference sequence).

This clonotype has a count of ten or more. The chain combines TRBV20-1 with TRBJ2-7, with a tentative D call TRBD2 (6 bases). V dropped 6 bases and J dropped 2 bases, with 14 bases sitting between them. Germline loops: CDR1 DFQATT, CDR2 SNEGSKA (reference sequence). This CDR3 has 13 amino acids. This CDR3 is CSALAVNTYEQYF. CDR3 nucleotide sequence: TGCAGTGCCTTAGCGGTAAACACCTACGAGCAGTACTTC.

The CDR3 nucleotides read TGTGCCAGTAGTATAGTGGGCACAGTTCAAGAGACCCAGTACTTC. The encoded protein is CASSIVGTVQETQYF. The V gene is TRBV19, the J gene TRBJ2-5, with D unresolved. The germline V gene encodes CDR1 LNHDA and CDR2 SQIVND (reference sequence). V was pared by 1 base and J by 2 bases, with 11 bases between. CDR3 length: 15 residues. Based on the CDR3 plus reference TRBV19 and TRBJ2-5, the full variable domain is DGGITQSPKYLFRKEGQNVTLSCEQNLNHDAMYWYRQDPGQGLRLIYYSQIVNDFQKGDIAEGYSVSREKKESFPLTVTSAQKNPTAFYLCASSIVGTVQETQYFGPGTRLLVL.

The rearrangement joins TRBV7-2 to TRBJ2-3, with D maybe TRBD2 (5 bases). CDR3 length equals 15 residues. Germline V gene data show CDR1 as SGHTA and CDR2 as FQGNSA. V lost 7 bases to trimming and J lost 0 bases, with 14 bases between them. For the CDR3, the DNA is TGTGCCAGCAAAGGAGGCGGGCGGAGCACAGATACGCAGTATTTT. Its protein is CASKGGGRSTDTQYF.

In this sample, this clonotype turned up many times. V gene TRBV10-3 combines with J gene TRBJ1-4; 7 positions agree with TRBD1. The CDR3 spans 14 residues. CDR1 ENHRY and CDR2 SYGVKD come from the germline V gene. V was pared by 11 bases and J by 4 bases, with 10 bases of the junction left unmatched. CDR3: CASSSDRDNEKLFF. The CDR3 region has the DNA TGTGCCTCCAGTTCCGACAGGGATAATGAAAAACTGTTTTTT.

This clonotype was observed a handful of times. The chain is built from TRBV4-3 and TRBJ1-2; no clear D. The V end was cut by 0 bases, the J end by 7 bases, with 12 bases between. From germline, CDR1 is LGHNA and CDR2 YSLEER. The CDR3 covers 14 residues. CDR3 sequence: CASSQDWNLCGYTF. CDR3 DNA sequence: TGCGCCAGCAGCCAAGATTGGAATTTATGTGGCTACACCTTC.

This clonotype was recorded many times. This chain joins TRBV6-5 and TRBJ2-2; the D gene could be TRBD1 or TRBD2 (5 bases each). The CDR3 consists of 18 residues. V lost 0 bases and J lost 2, with 16 bases in between. CDR1 is MNHEY and CDR2 is SVGAGI in the germline V gene. In DNA form, the CDR3 reads TGTGCCAGCAGTTACTCGTATCCGGGACCGAGCAACACCGGGGAGCTGTTTTTT. Translated, it gives CASSYSYPGPSNTGELFF.

This clonotype was seen ten or more times. This chain joins TRBV12-3 or TRBV12-4 and TRBJ2-1; TRBD2 matches 15 bases. V lost 6 bases to trimming and J lost 14 bases; unmatched junction nucleotides: 11. CDR3 length equals 15 residues. The CDR3 coding sequence is TGTGCCAGCAGCCCCGGGACTAGCGGGGGGCTCGTTAAGTTCTTC. Amino acid sequence: CASSPGTSGGLVKFF.

This clonotype was observed at least ten times. The chain links TRBV7-9 to TRBJ2-3; D unclear. The CDR3 is made up of 15 amino acids. Germline V lookup: CDR1 SEHNR, CDR2 FQNEAQ (reference sequence). V was trimmed by 3 bases and J by 2 bases, leaving 12 bases between them. Here the CDR3 DNA reads TGTGCCAGCAGCTTCGGTGGAACTGCCACAGATACGCAGTATTTT. Amino acid sequence: CASSFGGTATDTQYF.

This clonotype occurred many times. V usage is TRBV6-1 and J usage is TRBJ2-6; D remains ambiguous. Trimming left V 6 bases short and J 0 bases short, with 12 bases between. This CDR3 has 16 residues. The V gene's germline CDR1 is MNHNS and CDR2 SASEGT. This chain's CDR3 is CASRPTRPSGANVLTF. The CDR3 bases are TGTGCCAGCAGACCCACGAGACCCTCTGGGGCCAACGTCCTGACTTTC.

The sample holds many counts of this clonotype. The CDR3 bases are TGTGCCAGTAGTATCCTACAGGGAGCGAACACTGAAGCTTTCTTT. This sequence encodes CASSILQGANTEAFF. V is TRBV19 and J is TRBJ1-1; tentatively, D is TRBD1 (6 bases). CDR1 and CDR2 from the germline V gene are LNHDA and SQIVND (reference sequence). The V gene lost 3 bases and the J gene lost 1 base, with 12 bases spanning the gap. This CDR3 has 15 residues.

Turning to this clonotype: Possible read error: a much larger clone is one base away. The chain carries TRBV25-1 and TRBJ2-1; 8 nucleotides match TRBD2. CDR1 is MGHDK and CDR2 is SYGVNS in the germline V gene. The length of the CDR3 is 16 residues. The CDR3 loop is CASSPTSGPSNNEQFF. In DNA form, the CDR3 reads TGTGCCAGCAGCCCAACTAGCGGACCCTCCAACAATGAGCAGTTCTTC.

The table lists this clonotype with many counts. The chain uses TRBV5-5 and TRBJ1-2; 7 bases are a match to TRBD1. This CDR3 comprises 14 residues. The germline V gene encodes CDR1 SGHKS and CDR2 YYEKEE (reference sequence). V lost 4 bases and J lost 1; bases outside the gene matches: 4. The CDR3 sequence: CASSPQGFNYGYTF. The CDR3 bases are TGTGCCAGCAGCCCACAGGGGTTTAACTATGGCTACACCTTC. Using reference TRBV5-5 and TRBJ1-2 for the parts outside the CDR3, the full variable domain is DAGVTQSPTHLIKTRGQQVTLRCSPISGHKSVSWYQQVLGQGPQFIFQYYEKEERGRGNFPDRFSARQFPNYSSELNVNALLLGDSALYLCASSPQGFNYGYTFGSGTRLTVV.

A remark on this clonotype: A read error may produce the germline difference seen at one junction end. The genes are TRBV9 and TRBJ2-5; D not certain. The length of the CDR3 is 13 residues. The germline V gene has CDR1 SGDLS and CDR2 YYNGEE. CDR3 residues: CASGVDTEETQYF. The CDR3 DNA is TGTGCCAGCGGCGTAGATACAGAAGAGACCCAGTACTTC.

The V gene is TRBV13, the J gene TRBJ1-2, with unresolved D. Germline V lookup: CDR1 PRHDT, CDR2 FYEKMQ (reference sequence). The germline V and J ends were trimmed by 5 bases and 0 bases, with 13 bases remaining between them. CDR3 length: 15 residues. The chain's CDR3 is CASSPGEGTNYGYTF. DNA for the CDR3: TGTGCCAGCAGCCCAGGTGAGGGCACTAACTATGGCTACACCTTC.

This clonotype has more than one count but fewer than ten. The chain employs TRBV4-2 and TRBJ2-5; D remains unclear. The CDR3 contains 12 residues. V gave up 0 bases and J gave up 7 bases, with 6 bases separating them. Germline loops: CDR1 LGHNA, CDR2 YNFKEQ. The CDR3: CASSQDAGTQYF. The DNA of the CDR3 is TGTGCCAGCAGCCAAGACGCCGGGACCCAGTACTTC.

The genes are TRBV4-1 and TRBJ1-2; a possible D gene is TRBD1 (6 bases). Per the germline V gene, CDR1 is MGHRA and CDR2 is YSYEKL. CDR3 length: 18 residues. V lost 5 bases, J lost 2 bases, and 24 bases lay in between. This CDR3 is CASSSPPDRLGANYGYTF. For the CDR3, the DNA is TGCGCCAGCAGCTCACCCCCCGACAGGCTCGGGGCAAACTATGGCTACACCTTC.

This clonotype was seen many times. CDR3 nucleotide sequence: TGCGCCAGCAGCCCCGGCGGGGGTACGACTGAAGCTTTCTTT. This translates into CASSPGGGTTEAFF. The chain uses TRBV4-1 and TRBJ1-1; possibly TRBD1 for D (5 bases). Germline lookup yields CDR1 MGHRA and CDR2 YSYEKL. The CDR3 is made up of 14 amino acids. V lost 4 bases to trimming and J lost 5 bases, with 14 bases between them.

This clonotype has a count of ten or more. The CDR3 bases are TGTGCCAGCAGTTTAGCTCGGACAGCTCGGGCTAACTATGGCTACACCTTC. Its protein product is CASSLARTARANYGYTF. The rearrangement joins TRBV12-3 or TRBV12-4 to TRBJ1-2; possibly TRBD1 for D (6 bases). The CDR3 covers 17 residues. Trimming removed 0 bases at V and 0 bases at J, with 14 bases between.

At least ten counts were recorded for this clonotype. The chain joins TRBV11-2 to TRBJ2-2; 10 bases map to TRBD2. This CDR3 has 16 amino acids. Germline V lookup: CDR1 SGHAT, CDR2 FQNNGV. The V segment lost 5 bases and the J segment 3 bases; nucleotides outside the gene matches: 6. As DNA, the CDR3 is TGTGCCAGCAGCACCTTTGGGACTAGCGACACCGGGGAGCTGTTTTTT. It codes for CASSTFGTSDTGELFF.

This clonotype was recorded at least ten times. The chain is built from TRBV6-5 and TRBJ2-2, with TRBD2 identical over 10 bases. Germline CDR1 MNHEY, CDR2 SVGAGI. This CDR3 has 19 amino acids. V trimming: 0 bases; J trimming: 3 bases; junction bases outside the gene matches: 10. CDR3 nucleotides: TGTGCCAGCAGTTACTCGAGCCCGACTAGCGGGTACTACACCGGGGAGCTGTTTTTT. It translates to CASSYSSPTSGYYTGELFF.

There are many counts of this clonotype. V is TRBV28 and J is TRBJ1-1; no reliable D call. This CDR3 has 13 amino acids. V was shortened by 4 bases and J by 2 bases, with 8 bases between the two germline ends. Germline V CDR1 and CDR2: MDHEN, SYDVKM. The CDR3, as DNA: TGTGCCAGCAGTTCACTAGGCAACACTGAAGCTTTCTTT. This codes for CASSSLGNTEAFF.